This T cell receptor beta chain was identified during a study of blood T cell repertoires in COVID-19. V was clipped by 4 bases and J by 7 bases; unmatched bases: 7. CDR3 size: 14 residues. Per the germline V gene, CDR1 is SGHRS and CDR2 is YFSETQ. Per the original data handling: Reference gene primer amplification gave nucleated cell count estimates. Profiled with immunoSEQ multiplex PCR; TCRdb holds only in-frame clones, not every one. V and J calls and clone size are given by that table; D and trimming were obtained from the DNA. This repertoire shows roughly 260,000 clones, roughly 82% found once; its top ten account for 4% to 6%.

V and J are TRBV5-1 and TRBJ1-4, with 7 positions matching TRBD1. The clonotype was recovered from a woman at least 80 years old with active or convalescent COVID-19. Sequencing input: peripheral blood. The DNA of the CDR3 is TGCGCCAGCAGCCCCGGGACAGTGGGTGAAAAACTGTTTTTT. This codes for CASSPGTVGEKLFF. Supplemented by reference TRBV5-1 and TRBJ1-4, the full variable domain reads KAGVTQTPRYLIKTRGQQVTLSCSPISGHRSVSWYQQTPGQGLQFLFEYFSETQRNKGNFPGRFSGRQFSNSRSEMNVSTLELGDSALYLCASSPGTVGEKLFFGSGTQLSVL.